The 26 T cell receptor beta chains below were found in one sample sequenced in a study of CD8 T cells in ankylosing spondylitis. TCRdb reanalysed the 5' RACE reads using MiXCR and keeps one entry per CDR3 protein. The data hold about 350,000 distinct CDR3 sequences, with 20% observed a single time. The specimen sequenced was blood, either unsorted or a sorted T cell fraction (not recorded which). The receptors shown here come from a male donor with ankylosing spondylitis or in good health (not recorded which).

This sequence joins TRBV18 and TRBJ1-1, with a possible D match to TRBD1 (5 bases). With 6 bases removed from V and 6 bases from J, the gap between germline ends came to 20 bases. Germline CDR1 is KGHSH and CDR2 is LQKENI. The CDR3 loop spans 15 amino acids. The CDR3 DNA reads as TGTGCCAGCTCGCCAAACGCCGCAGGGACTCCTGAAGCTTTCTTT. This sequence encodes CASSPNAAGTPEAFF.

The chain uses TRBV29-1 and TRBJ2-7, with a tentative D call TRBD1 (6 bases). With 4 bases removed from V and 3 bases from J, the gap between germline ends came to 10 bases. Germline V gene data show CDR1 as SQVTM and CDR2 as ANQGSEA. This CDR3 has 12 residues. As DNA, the CDR3 is TGCAGCGTTGTTGGACAGAACTACGAGCAGTACTTC. This sequence encodes CSVVGQNYEQYF.

The V gene is TRBV4-1, the J gene TRBJ2-1, with TRBD2 matching over 15 bases. The CDR3 length is 18 residues. After removal of 1 base from V and 10 bases from J, the junction contained 11 bases not matched to a gene. Germline CDR1 reads MGHRA; CDR2 reads YSYEKL. Here the CDR3 DNA reads TGCGCCAGCAGCCAAGCCCTTGGACTAGCGGGGGGGGATAGCGAGCAGTTCTTC. As protein: CASSQALGLAGGDSEQFF.

This chain links TRBV5-8 with TRBJ2-5; D gene unclear. Per the germline V gene, CDR1 is SGHTS and CDR2 is YDEGEE. There are 15 residues in the CDR3. Trimming cost V 2 bases and J 0 bases, with 11 bases left between them. The CDR3: CASSLGFGYQETQYF. The CDR3 bases are TGTGCCAGCAGCTTAGGATTCGGGTACCAAGAGACCCAGTACTTC.

The chain combines TRBV11-1 with TRBJ2-1; 9 positions agree with TRBD2. With V trimmed by 1 base and J by 0 bases, 4 bases remained unmatched. CDR1 is SGHAT, CDR2 FQDESV, per germline (reference sequence). The CDR3 runs to 17 residues. The CDR3 DNA follows: TGTGCCAGCAGCTTAGGGACTAGCGCGAGCTCCTACAATGAGCAGTTCTTC. Amino acid sequence: CASSLGTSASSYNEQFF.

This clonotype was observed a few times. CDR3 sequence: CATSIGVVGRGQDLQETQYF. As DNA, the CDR3 is TGTGCCACCAGTATAGGCGTCGTAGGGAGGGGACAAGATCTTCAAGAGACCCAGTACTTC. The J gene is TRBJ2-5, the V gene TRBV24-1; a possible D gene is TRBD2 (7 bases). Germline V CDR1 and CDR2: KGHDR, SFDVKD. The CDR3 has 20 residues. The V gene lost 6 bases and the J gene lost 2 bases, with 30 bases spanning the gap.

The chain recombines TRBV5-1 with TRBJ2-3; 7 bases match TRBD2. Per the germline V gene, CDR1 is SGHRS and CDR2 is YFSETQ. This CDR3 region has 17 residues. The V segment lost 4 bases and the J segment 5 bases; nucleotides outside the gene matches: 16. The CDR3 loop is CASSVESGLAAKDTQYF. The CDR3 DNA reads TGCGCCAGCAGCGTGGAGTCCGGTCTAGCGGCCAAAGATACGCAGTATTTT.

V and J are TRBV6-5 and TRBJ2-3; TRBD2 is a possible D gene (7 bases). This CDR3 has 16 amino acids. The germline CDR1 and CDR2 sequences are MNHEY and SVGAGI. V lost 7 bases, J lost 1 base, and 18 bases lay in between. Here the CDR3 DNA reads TGTGCCAGCATTATATCTAGGGGGGGGGGCACAGATACGCAGTATTTT. This translates into CASIISRGGGTDTQYF.

The CDR3 reads CATSSRQAHPYEQYF. The CDR3 coding sequence is TGTGCCACCAGCAGCCGACAGGCCCACCCCTACGAGCAGTACTTC. J is TRBJ2-7 and V is TRBV15, with D perhaps TRBD1 (6 bases). CDR3 length: 15 residues. Looked up from germline, CDR1 is LNHNV and CDR2 is YYDKDF (reference sequence). Trimming pared 3 bases from V and 2 bases from J, leaving 14 bases between.

The CDR3 DNA reads TGCAGTGCTAGAGATGGGCTAGCGGGGGACTACGAGCAGTACTTC. Its protein product is CSARDGLAGDYEQYF. The genes are TRBV20-1 and TRBJ2-7; TRBD2 matches at 10 bases. J lost 3 bases, V lost 0 bases, and 5 bases had no gene match. This CDR3 is 15 amino acids long. Germline assignment: CDR1 DFQATT and CDR2 SNEGSKA (reference sequence).

CDR3: CASSLLDNEQFF. The CDR3 DNA is TGTGCCAGCAGCTTGTTAGACAATGAGCAGTTCTTC. The genes are TRBV5-5 and TRBJ2-1; D unresolved. The CDR3 has 12 residues. Trimming cost V 1 base and J 5 bases, with 4 bases left between them. Germline V CDR1 and CDR2: SGHKS, YYEKEE (reference sequence).

This chain uses TRBV7-9 with TRBJ1-2; tentatively, D is TRBD1 (5 bases). The germline gives CDR1 SEHNR, CDR2 FQNEAQ (reference sequence). V was trimmed by 4 bases and J by 9 bases, leaving 12 bases between them. The CDR3 consists of 12 residues. The CDR3 DNA reads as TGTGCCAGCAGCTGGGACGGCGATCGCTACACCTTC. It is translated as CASSWDGDRYTF.

The rearrangement links TRBV24-1 to TRBJ1-3; D unresolved. V lost 12 bases, J lost 4 bases, and 15 bases lay in between. This CDR3 has 13 amino acids. Looked up from germline, CDR1 is KGHDR and CDR2 is SFDVKD. CDR3 amino acids: CAAGTGLGNTIYF. Here the CDR3 DNA reads TGTGCCGCCGGCACGGGTCTGGGAAACACCATATATTTT.

This clonotype was detected a few times. The rearrangement links TRBV4-2 to TRBJ2-7, with 12 bases matching TRBD2. CDR1 is LGHNA, CDR2 YNFKEQ, per germline. The CDR3 has 15 amino acids. V trimming: 2 bases; J trimming: 3 bases; junction bases outside the gene matches: 2. The DNA of the CDR3 is TGTGCCAGCAGCCAACTAGCGGGGGGGGGCTACGAGCAGTACTTC. It encodes CASSQLAGGGYEQYF.

This clonotype was picked up a small number of times. The chain combines TRBV20-1 with TRBJ2-7, with TRBD2 matching 7 bases. Per germline, CDR1 DFQATT and CDR2 SNEGSKA (reference sequence). The CDR3 has 13 amino acids. V dropped 5 bases and J dropped 2; count of bases not matched to a gene: 6. The CDR3 DNA reads TGCAGTGCTGAAAGCGGGGAGCCCTACGAGCAGTACTTC. Residues: CSAESGEPYEQYF.

This clonotype has just a few counts. The chain combines TRBV7-6 with TRBJ2-3; no clear D gene. The CDR3 has 14 amino acids. V lost 1 base and J 1 base, leaving 6 bases between the germline ends. CDR1 and CDR2 (germline): SGHVS, FNYEAQ. CDR3: CASSLERRTDTQYF. CDR3 DNA: TGTGCCAGCAGCTTAGAGCGCCGCACAGATACGCAGTATTTT.

The chain recombines TRBV18 with TRBJ2-4; D call uncertain. Trimming removed 8 bases from V and 8 bases from J, with 16 bases in between. The CDR3 length is 13 residues. CDR1 and CDR2 (germline): KGHSH, LQKENI. Here the CDR3 reads CASHSPPFDIQYF. The CDR3 nucleotides are TGTGCCAGCCACAGTCCGCCGTTCGACATTCAGTACTTC.

V is TRBV6-5 and J is TRBJ2-7, with D perhaps TRBD1 or TRBD2 (5 bases each). This CDR3 contains 14 residues. The V gene's germline CDR1 is MNHEY and CDR2 SVGAGI. Trimming left V 0 bases short and J 2 bases short, with 8 bases between. The CDR3 coding sequence is TGTGCCAGCAGTTACTCGGGGACCACCTACGAGCAGTACTTC. Translating gives CASSYSGTTYEQYF.

This rearrangement joins TRBV20-1 to TRBJ2-7, with 7 bases identical to TRBD1. The length of the CDR3 is 16 residues. The V gene end was trimmed by 0 bases and the J gene end by 2 bases; junction bases not matched to a gene: 10. Per the germline V gene, CDR1 is DFQATT and CDR2 is SNEGSKA (reference sequence). The CDR3 spells CSARDSIGTVAYEQYF. The CDR3 DNA is TGCAGTGCTAGAGATAGTATCGGGACAGTTGCCTACGAGCAGTACTTC.

In its sample, this clonotype was seen a few times. The chain uses TRBV25-1 and TRBJ2-1; the match to TRBD2 covers 8 bases. CDR3 length: 13 residues. Losses at the gene ends were 6 bases for V and 7 bases for J; bases not matched to a gene: 5. Germline CDR1 MGHDK, CDR2 SYGVNS. CDR3 amino acids: CASRAGGKNEQFF. CDR3 nucleotide sequence: TGTGCCAGCAGGGCGGGGGGCAAGAATGAGCAGTTCTTC.

A few counts support this clonotype. J is TRBJ2-3 and V is TRBV29-1; D possibly corresponds to TRBD1 (5 bases). V was cut by 5 bases and J by 3 bases, with 18 bases left in between. Germline CDR1 and CDR2: SQVTM and ANQGSEA. This CDR3 region has 15 residues. CDR3 bases: TGCAGCGTTTTAGGGGCGCCTTCCGGAACAGATACGCAGTATTTT. It specifies CSVLGAPSGTDTQYF.

Of note for this clonotype: A read error may account for a junction end that differs from germline. In DNA, the CDR3 is TGTGCCACCAGCCCGCCGTCGCGCACTGAAGCTTTCTTT. Translation gives CATSPPSRTEAFF. The gene calls are TRBV11-2 and TRBJ1-1; D is ambiguous. CDR1 is SGHAT, CDR2 FQNNGV, per germline. This CDR3 comprises 13 residues.

The chain has TRBV15 and TRBJ2-6; 8 nucleotides match TRBD1. In germline, CDR1 is LNHNV, CDR2 YYDKDF (reference sequence). V was pared by 6 bases and J by 1 base, with 5 bases of the junction left unmatched. The CDR3 totals 16 residues. The CDR3, as DNA: TGTGCCACCAGGGACAGGGCGGGGTCTGGGGCCAACGTCCTGACTTTC. As protein: CATRDRAGSGANVLTF.

The chain employs TRBV2 and TRBJ2-5; perhaps D is TRBD1 or TRBD2 (7 bases each). V lost 4 bases and J lost 5, with 26 bases in between. This CDR3 is 18 amino acids long. Germline V gives CDR1 SNHLY, CDR2 FYNNEI. CDR3 residues: CASSGGQEMKTSPETQYF. The CDR3 DNA is TGTGCCAGCAGTGGAGGACAGGAGATGAAGACTAGCCCGGAGACCCAGTACTTC.

The chain is built from TRBV9 and TRBJ2-3, with unresolved D. Germline V gene lookup returns CDR1 SGDLS and CDR2 YYNGEE. The CDR3 has 13 amino acids. Deletions cut 4 bases from V and 2 bases from J, with 8 bases between. This CDR3 is CASSPWNTDTQYF. The CDR3 coding sequence is TGTGCCAGCAGCCCCTGGAACACAGATACGCAGTATTTT.

This chain uses TRBV27 with TRBJ2-1; a weak D match, TRBD1 (6 bases). The CDR3 has 16 amino acids. V lost 5 bases to trimming and J lost 7 bases, with 21 bases between them. Per germline, CDR1 MNHEY and CDR2 SMNVEV (reference sequence). The CDR3: CASSRFPSGVGNEQFF. CDR3 DNA sequence: TGTGCCAGCAGTCGGTTCCCCTCAGGGGTAGGGAATGAGCAGTTCTTC.